This passage covers 24 T cell receptor beta chains from one sample sequenced in a study of CD4 and CD8 cells across lung adenocarcinoma regions. A single record per CDR3 protein comes from TCRdb applying MiXCR to the PCR reads. The sample lists a few thousand distinct CDR3 sequences; 65% were seen once. Input material: CD8+ T cells from the margin of a lung tumor. These receptors originate from a female donor with lung adenocarcinoma. The CD4 and CD8 labels of this study may be unreliable.

The chain uses TRBV11-3 and TRBJ1-1; D might be TRBD1 (5 bases). Germline-derived CDR1 and CDR2 are SGHNT and YENEEA. This CDR3 region has 15 residues. The ends were cut back, 6 bases at V and 1 base at J, with 15 bases in the middle. Here the CDR3 reads CASSHYRNQNTEAFF. The CDR3 DNA reads as TGTGCCAGCAGTCATTACAGGAATCAGAACACTGAAGCTTTCTTT.

V gene TRBV11-2 combines with J gene TRBJ2-5, with 11 bases matching TRBD2. The CDR3 has 18 residues. CDR1 is SGHAT, CDR2 FQNNGV, per germline. V lost 2 bases to trimming and J lost 0 bases; unmatched junction nucleotides: 8. The CDR3 is CASSLRLAGGLYQETQYF. The CDR3 DNA sequence: TGTGCCAGCAGCTTACGCCTAGCGGGGGGCTTGTACCAAGAGACCCAGTACTTC.

The rearrangement joins TRBV5-1 to TRBJ2-3; D assignment may be TRBD1 or TRBD2 (6 bases each). This CDR3 has 14 residues. With 0 bases removed from V and 7 bases from J, the gap between germline ends came to 12 bases. Germline V gene lookup returns CDR1 SGHRS and CDR2 YFSETQ. The chain's CDR3 is CASSLGGARNTQYF. The DNA for the CDR3 is TGCGCCAGCAGCTTGGGGGGGGCCAGAAATACGCAGTATTTT. Together with reference TRBV5-1 and TRBJ2-3, the CDR3 gives the full variable domain: KAGVTQTPRYLIKTRGQQVTLSCSPISGHRSVSWYQQTPGQGLQFLFEYFSETQRNKGNFPGRFSGRQFSNSRSEMNVSTLELGDSALYLCASSLGGARNTQYFGPGTRLTVL.

For the CDR3, the DNA is TGTGCCAGCAGCCCCTCAGGGGGGACTACCAATGAGCAGTTCTTC. Residues: CASSPSGGTTNEQFF. This chain uses TRBV11-3 with TRBJ2-1, with D perhaps assigned TRBD1 or TRBD2 (7 bases each). Germline V gene lookup returns CDR1 SGHNT and CDR2 YENEEA. Trimming shortened V by 5 bases and J by 6 bases, and 17 bases separated the two germline ends. The CDR3 is 15 amino acids.

V gene TRBV20-1 combines with J gene TRBJ1-4; no firm D call. With 5 bases removed from V and 14 bases from J, the gap between germline ends came to 18 bases. This CDR3 has 12 residues. CDR1 is DFQATT, CDR2 SNEGSKA, per germline (reference sequence). The CDR3 DNA follows: TGCAGTGCTGATCGGAAGAGCACACGTCTGTTTTTT. It translates to CSADRKSTRLFF.

The chain employs TRBV7-2 and TRBJ2-5; D is unresolved. The CDR3 runs 15 residues. V was shortened by 4 bases and J by 2 bases, with 14 bases between the two germline ends. Germline V gives CDR1 SGHTA, CDR2 FQGNSA. CDR3 coding DNA: TGTGCCAGCAGCTGGACCGAAGGGCAGCAAGAGACCCAGTACTTC. As protein: CASSWTEGQQETQYF.

A few counts support this clonotype. CDR3 sequence: CASRWTASSYNEQFF. The CDR3 DNA reads TGTGCCAGCAGGTGGACGGCGAGCTCCTACAATGAGCAGTTCTTC. This rearrangement joins TRBV6-1 to TRBJ2-1; the D is unclear. In germline, CDR1 is MNHNS, CDR2 SASEGT. CDR3 size: 15 residues. V lost 6 bases, J lost 0 bases, and 12 bases lay in between.

J is TRBJ2-7 and V is TRBV6-1; 9 bases agree with TRBD1. Gene TRBJ2-5 matches the end of the DNA better, so the J call may be wrong. Germline assignment: CDR1 MNHNS and CDR2 SASEGT. The CDR3 has 14 amino acids. The CDR3 bases are TGTGCCAGCAGTGTACAGGGGGCACGAGAGACCCAGTACTTC. Translated, it gives CASSVQGARETQYF.

V and J are TRBV6-1 and TRBJ2-2; TRBD1 matches at 10 bases. CDR3 length: 15 amino acids. J gave up 1 base and V 5 bases, and 1 base lay outside the gene matches. Looked up from germline, CDR1 is MNHNS and CDR2 is SASEGT. As DNA, the CDR3 is TGTGCCAGCAGTCGGGACAGGGGGAACACCGGGGAGCTGTTTTTT. This sequence encodes CASSRDRGNTGELFF.

This chain links TRBV6-1 with TRBJ1-5, with unresolved D. Deletions cut 2 bases from V and 5 bases from J, with 4 bases between. Germline loops: CDR1 MNHNS, CDR2 SASEGT. The CDR3 covers 12 residues. In DNA form, the CDR3 reads TGTGCCAGCAGTGAACAAGATCAGCCCCAGCATTTT. This translates into CASSEQDQPQHF.

The genes are TRBV6-1 and TRBJ2-5; 7 positions agree with TRBD1. The CDR3 is made up of 14 amino acids. Unmatched junction bases numbered 4, after V lost 4 bases and J lost 2 bases. From germline, CDR1 is MNHNS and CDR2 SASEGT. CDR3 loop: CASSGGQEQETQYF. The CDR3 DNA is TGTGCCAGCAGTGGAGGACAGGAGCAAGAGACCCAGTACTTC.

The rearrangement uses TRBV3-1 and TRBJ1-4; 7 bases align to TRBD1. The V gene end was trimmed by 0 bases and the J gene end by 8 bases; junction bases not matched to a gene: 3. The CDR3 loop spans 14 amino acids. CDR1 and CDR2 (germline): LGHDT, YNNKEL (reference sequence). CDR3 protein: CASSQEDRDEKLFF. The DNA for the CDR3 is TGTGCCAGCAGCCAAGAAGACAGGGACGAAAAACTGTTTTTT.

The V gene is TRBV6-1, the J gene TRBJ2-1, with TRBD1 matching 10 bases. The CDR3 loop spans 15 amino acids. The V and J ends lost 4 bases and 4 bases, in that order; junction bases with no gene match: 4. Per the germline V gene, CDR1 is MNHNS and CDR2 is SASEGT. The chain's CDR3 is CASSAGQGVYNEQFF. The CDR3 nucleotides are TGTGCCAGCAGTGCCGGACAGGGGGTTTACAATGAGCAGTTCTTC.

This CDR3 reads CASSYRPTGQNEQFF. CDR3 DNA: TGTGCCAGCAGTTACCGCCCGACAGGGCAGAATGAGCAGTTCTTC. The genes are TRBV6-5 and TRBJ2-1; 7 bases line up with TRBD1. The V and J ends lost 2 bases and 7 bases, in that order; junction bases with no gene match: 8. This CDR3 has 15 amino acids. CDR1 is MNHEY, CDR2 SVGAGI, per germline.

By frequency in the sample, this clonotype is hyperexpanded (1% or more). The chain links TRBV6-1 to TRBJ2-1; possibly TRBD2 for D (5 bases). Germline-derived CDR1 and CDR2 are MNHNS and SASEGT. The CDR3 runs 12 residues. V dropped 8 bases and J dropped 7 bases, with 12 bases sitting between them. The CDR3 spells CASRKIANEQFF. CDR3 bases: TGTGCCAGCCGTAAAATAGCGAATGAGCAGTTCTTC.

The gene calls are TRBV7-2 and TRBJ2-2, with 7 bases aligning to TRBD1. V shed 1 base, J shed 4 bases, and the junction held 9 bases outside the gene matches. This CDR3 is 17 amino acids long. Germline V gives CDR1 SGHTA, CDR2 FQGNSA. The DNA of the CDR3 is TGTGCCAGCAGCTTAGTTGGGATAGGGGGCGGCACCGGGGAGCTGTTTTTT. Amino acids: CASSLVGIGGGTGELFF.

By proportion, this clonotype is large (0.1 to 1%). The chain couples TRBV6-1 to TRBJ1-2, with 7 bases fitting TRBD1. In germline, CDR1 is MNHNS, CDR2 SASEGT. Losses at the gene ends were 1 base for V and 4 bases for J; bases not matched to a gene: 12. CDR3 length: 17 amino acids. The CDR3 DNA sequence: TGTGCCAGCAGTGAAGACAATGTACAGGGGCTCGCCTATGGCTACACCTTC. It yields the protein CASSEDNVQGLAYGYTF.

The V call is TRBV6-1, the J call TRBJ2-6; TRBD1 is a possible D gene (5 bases). The germline V and J ends were trimmed by 5 bases and 18 bases, with 29 bases remaining between them. Germline V CDR1 and CDR2: MNHNS, SASEGT. The CDR3 has 16 amino acids. The CDR3 nucleotides read TGTGCCAGCAGTCCTTTTGACAGCTCTGGGTCCAACGTGCAGACTTTC. Its protein is CASSPFDSSGSNVQTF.

The chain has TRBV12-3 or TRBV12-4 and TRBJ1-6; D is perhaps TRBD1 (5 bases). This CDR3 contains 15 residues. The V end lost 7 bases, the J end lost 3 bases, and 13 bases lay between the germline ends. This CDR3 is CASNKGDRYNSPLHF. As DNA, the CDR3 is TGTGCCAGCAATAAAGGGGACCGCTATAATTCACCCCTCCACTTT.

This clonotype is termed large. V and J are TRBV6-1 and TRBJ1-6; D may be TRBD1 (5 bases). From germline, CDR1 is MNHNS and CDR2 SASEGT. V was shortened by 4 bases and J by 10 bases, with 20 bases between the two germline ends. The CDR3 runs to 16 residues. CDR3 sequence reads: CASSGVIGDVGSPLHF. The CDR3 DNA is TGTGCCAGCAGTGGTGTAATCGGGGACGTAGGGTCACCCCTCCACTTT.

This clonotype is classed as large (0.1 to 1%). The chain links TRBV6-1 to TRBJ2-2, with unresolved D. CDR3 length: 15 amino acids. V lost 4 bases and J 0 bases, leaving 9 bases between the germline ends. The germline V gene encodes CDR1 MNHNS and CDR2 SASEGT. The CDR3 loop is CASSARTTNTGELFF. The CDR3 DNA sequence: TGTGCCAGCAGTGCTAGGACGACGAACACCGGGGAGCTGTTTTTT.

The chain has TRBV27 and TRBJ2-1, with a tentative D call TRBD1 (5 bases). Per the germline V gene, CDR1 is MNHEY and CDR2 is SMNVEV (reference sequence). The CDR3 is 15 amino acids. The DNA for the CDR3 is TGTGTCACGTCGAGTGCCGACAGATTATACAATGAGCAGTTCTTC. It yields the protein CVTSSADRLYNEQFF.

V and J are TRBV10-3 and TRBJ2-2; unclear D gene. Germline values: CDR1 ENHRY, CDR2 SYGVKD. This CDR3 has 14 amino acids. Trimming shortened V by 6 bases and J by 0 bases, and 8 bases separated the two germline ends. In DNA form, the CDR3 reads TGTGCCATCAGGGCAGGTTCGAACACCGGGGAGCTGTTTTTT. Protein sequence: CAIRAGSNTGELFF.

The chain uses TRBV6-1 and TRBJ1-2, with D possibly matching TRBD1 (5 bases). Trimming took 1 base from V and 2 from J, leaving 17 bases between them. The CDR3 consists of 17 residues. Germline assignment: CDR1 MNHNS and CDR2 SASEGT. DNA for the CDR3: TGTGCCAGCAGTGAAGAAACATCGGGACGGACAAACTATGGCTACACCTTC. As protein: CASSEETSGRTNYGYTF.